This T cell receptor beta chain was documented in a study of shared T cell receptors in the human thymus. The method was immunoSEQ multiplex PCR; TCRdb's version includes in-frame clones alone and lacks a portion of them. Among hundreds of thousands of clones, more than 75% were seen once, and the ten largest hold under 0.01%. The CDR3 extends over 16 amino acids. V was clipped by 0 bases and J by 4 bases, with 15 bases between them. CDR1 SGHTA and CDR2 FQGNSA come from the germline V gene. These same records also appear under a second study, on human thymus T cells.

This rearrangement joins TRBV7-2 to TRBJ1-1; D is possibly TRBD1 (5 bases). Specimen: thymocytes. The receptor comes from a boy under three years old with a congenital heart defect. CDR3 region: CASSLAGGDAPTEAFF. In nucleotides, the CDR3 is TGTGCCAGCAGCTTAGCTGGAGGGGACGCCCCCACTGAAGCTTTCTTT. The full variable domain, completed using reference TRBV7-2 and TRBJ1-1, is GAGVSQSPSNKVTEKGKDVELRCDPISGHTALYWYRQSLGQGLEFLIYFQGNSAPDKSGLPSDRFSAERTGGSVSTLTIQRTQQEDSAVYLCASSLAGGDAPTEAFFGQGTRLTVV.